This T cell receptor beta chain appears in the sequencing data of a study of T cells after yellow fever vaccination. The overall study: It was SMART-Seq v4 Ultra Low Input that prepared the fractions with low cell numbers.

Germline-derived CDR1 and CDR2 are LGHNA and YSLEER. V was pared by 0 bases and J by 0 bases, with 6 bases between. This CDR3 is 15 amino acids long. This clonotype was picked up a small number of times. The study made its TCR cDNA through 5'RACE template switching. That step introduced a universal primer site along with UMIs. Via MiXCR, TCRdb re-called the 5' RACE reads, giving one row per CDR3 protein. The data show about 350,000 distinct CDR3 sequences, with about 7.8% seen just once and approximately 15% held by the top ten. The receptor was derived from a man between 18 and 35 years old who received the YFV17D yellow fever vaccine. V and J are TRBV4-3 and TRBJ1-3; no clear D gene. Sequences were derived from PBMCs, sampled approximately 40 days after the first yellow fever vaccination. CDR3 sequence: CASSQDPISGNTIYF. The CDR3 coding sequence is TGCGCCAGCAGCCAAGATCCTATCTCTGGAAACACCATATATTTT.